The 22 T cell receptor beta chains given below trace back to one sample, sequenced in a study of T cells in localized non-small cell lung cancer. The table came from immunoSEQ multiplex PCR; TCRdb's copy has only in-frame clones and leaves some out. The sample lists about 46,000 clones, 81% seen once, with approximately 17% in the top ten. The sequencing used peripheral blood mononuclear cells, collected before any cancer treatment. Receptors originate from a man aged 35-75 years with stage III lung adenocarcinoma.

The V and J genes are TRBV15 and TRBJ2-2; a possible D gene is TRBD2 (6 bases). The germline V gene has CDR1 LNHNV and CDR2 YYDKDF (reference sequence). Deletions cut 1 base from V and 4 bases from J, with 13 bases between. The CDR3 consists of 16 residues. CDR3 sequence reads: CATSRGRGIGTGELFF. In nucleotides, the CDR3 is TGTGCCACCAGCAGAGGACGGGGGATTGGCACCGGGGAGCTGTTTTTT.

This chain connects TRBV5-6 to TRBJ2-5; D is unresolved. Germline values: CDR1 SGHDT, CDR2 YYEEEE. This CDR3 comprises 12 residues. V lost 4 bases and J 5 bases, leaving 9 bases between the germline ends. The CDR3 loop is CASSPLTETQYF. DNA of the CDR3: TGTGCCAGCAGCCCTCTGACTGAGACCCAGTACTTC.

The chain has TRBV10-3 and TRBJ2-1; 10 bases match TRBD1. J lost 8 bases, V lost 6 bases, and 10 bases had no gene match. CDR3 size: 15 residues. Germline values: CDR1 ENHRY, CDR2 SYGVKD. DNA of the CDR3: TGTGCCATCAGCGATCCCCGGGACAGGGGTGATGAGCAGTTCTTC. Translation: CAISDPRDRGDEQFF.

V usage is TRBV10-3 and J usage is TRBJ2-2, with unresolved D. Trimming removed 5 bases from V and 10 bases from J, with 14 bases in between. The length of the CDR3 is 13 residues. CDR1 and CDR2 from the germline V gene are ENHRY and SYGVKD. The CDR3 region has the DNA TGTGCCATCAGTTCTTTGAGTTGGCAGGAGCTGTTTTTT. It translates to CAISSLSWQELFF.

The J gene is TRBJ2-2, the V gene TRBV30; D ambiguous. There are 11 residues in the CDR3. The V end was cut by 5 bases, the J end by 5 bases, with 6 bases between. Per the germline V gene, CDR1 is GTSNPN and CDR2 is SVGIG (reference sequence). The CDR3: CAWGYTGELFF. DNA for the CDR3: TGTGCCTGGGGGTATACCGGGGAGCTGTTTTTT.

The V gene is TRBV6-1, the J gene TRBJ2-3, with D tentatively TRBD2 (6 bases). Germline-derived CDR1 and CDR2 are MNHNS and SASEGT. V gave up 8 bases and J gave up 0 bases, with 12 bases separating them. The CDR3 has 14 residues. The CDR3 bases are TGTGCCAGCGGAGGAGGGGTTAGCACAGATACGCAGTATTTT. Its translation: CASGGGVSTDTQYF.

V and J are TRBV19 and TRBJ1-2; 10 bases are a match to TRBD1. After removal of 10 bases from V and 5 bases from J, the junction contained 7 bases not matched to a gene. The germline V gene encodes CDR1 LNHDA and CDR2 SQIVND (reference sequence). The CDR3 loop spans 13 amino acids. The CDR3: CATRDRGAYGYTF. CDR3 nucleotides: TGTGCCACCAGGGACAGGGGAGCTTATGGCTACACCTTC.

The chain combines TRBV12-5 with TRBJ2-5; D may be TRBD2 (5 bases). This CDR3 contains 15 residues. Between the trimmed V and J ends, which lost 1 base and 1 base, there was a span of 10 bases. Germline CDR1 reads LGHNT; CDR2 reads FRNRAP. Here the CDR3 reads CASGLGNGIQETQYF. The CDR3, as DNA: TGTGCTAGTGGTTTGGGGAACGGGATCCAAGAGACCCAGTACTTC.

V and J are TRBV19 and TRBJ2-2; 8 positions match TRBD1. The V segment lost 9 bases and the J segment 3 bases; nucleotides outside the gene matches: 12. The V gene's germline CDR1 is LNHDA and CDR2 SQIVND (reference sequence). The CDR3 extends over 16 amino acids. The CDR3 coding sequence is TGTGCCAGCCTAGAGCAGGGGGCGGCGGACACCGGGGAGCTGTTTTTT. Translation: CASLEQGAADTGELFF.

The chain combines TRBV19 with TRBJ2-1; 8 bases are shared with TRBD1. The V segment lost 0 bases and the J segment 15 bases; nucleotides outside the gene matches: 7. The V gene's germline CDR1 is LNHDA and CDR2 SQIVND (reference sequence). The length of the CDR3 is 13 residues. The DNA of the CDR3 is TGTGCCAGTAGTATAGAGGCTGACAGGGGTTGGTTCTTC. Translated, it gives CASSIEADRGWFF.

The chain joins TRBV19 to TRBJ2-1, with D perhaps TRBD1 (5 bases). In germline, CDR1 is LNHDA, CDR2 SQIVND (reference sequence). V was clipped by 0 bases and J by 0 bases, with 12 bases between them. This CDR3 spans 17 amino acids. CDR3 in amino acids: CASSIDWGSSSYNEQFF. Here the CDR3 DNA reads TGTGCCAGTAGTATAGATTGGGGCAGTAGCTCCTACAATGAGCAGTTCTTC.

This rearrangement joins TRBV23-1 to TRBJ2-1, with 10 bases that match TRBD2. TRBV23-1 is an ORF, with its function uncertain. This CDR3 comprises 17 residues. Trimming took 0 bases from V and 7 from J; bases not matched to a gene: 9. CDR3 in amino acids: CASSQSAESGGANEQFF. The CDR3 DNA sequence: TGCGCCAGCAGTCAATCAGCGGAAAGCGGGGGGGCAAATGAGCAGTTCTTC.

A single count supports this clone. The genes are TRBV5-6 and TRBJ2-7; 9 bases align to TRBD2. Germline V CDR1 and CDR2: SGHDT, YYEEEE. Trimming cost V 4 bases and J 6 bases; bases outside gene matches: 14. The CDR3 contains 16 residues. The CDR3 coding sequence is TGTGCCAGCAGCCCGACCGGGACTAGCTCCTGGGGCGAGCAGTACTTC. It yields the protein CASSPTGTSSWGEQYF.

The V call is TRBV7-2, the J call TRBJ2-2; 12 bases are shared with TRBD2. V lost 6 bases and J lost 6; bases outside the gene matches: 5. This CDR3 has 15 amino acids. Germline CDR1 and CDR2: SGHTA and FQGNSA. As DNA, the CDR3 is TGTGCCAGCAGGCCGACTAGCGGGGGTGCCGGGGAGCTGTTTTTT. The encoded protein is CASRPTSGGAGELFF.

This clone was seen only a few times. V gene TRBV2 combines with J gene TRBJ1-1, with 8 positions matching TRBD1. V trimming: 5 bases; J trimming: 7 bases; junction bases outside the gene matches: 6. Germline V CDR1 and CDR2: SNHLY, FYNNEI. The CDR3 is made up of 13 amino acids. The CDR3 region is CASSMDRVFEAFF. The CDR3 DNA reads TGTGCCAGCAGTATGGACAGGGTTTTTGAAGCTTTCTTT.

The V gene is TRBV25-1, the J gene TRBJ1-1, with a weak D call TRBD1 (6 bases). V was pared by 6 bases and J by 1 base, with 21 bases between. CDR3 length: 17 residues. CDR1 MGHDK and CDR2 SYGVNS come from the germline V gene. The CDR3 protein is CASSALYFGGTNTEAFF. The CDR3, as DNA: TGTGCCAGCAGCGCACTATATTTTGGGGGCACGAACACTGAAGCTTTCTTT.

The chain recombines TRBV4-1 with TRBJ2-3, with TRBD2 matching 9 bases. Germline-derived CDR1 and CDR2 are MGHRA and YSYEKL. CDR3 length: 17 residues. The ends lost 3 bases at V and 2 bases at J; junction bases unmatched: 9. The CDR3 nucleotides are TGCGCCAGCAGCCAGGACCTTAGCGGGGGAATCACAGATACGCAGTATTTT. The encoded protein is CASSQDLSGGITDTQYF.

V and J are TRBV5-1 and TRBJ2-5; 8 bases match TRBD2. Looked up from germline, CDR1 is SGHRS and CDR2 is YFSETQ. This CDR3 has 14 residues. Trimming removed 2 bases from V and 4 bases from J; junction bases left unmatched: 4. The CDR3 region has the DNA TGCGCCAGCAGCTTAGCGGGGGAGGGAGAGACCCAGTACTTC. Its protein product is CASSLAGEGETQYF.

This chain connects TRBV11-2 to TRBJ2-2, with TRBD2 as a possible D gene (6 bases). Trimming stripped 3 bases from V and 4 bases from J, with 15 bases between. This CDR3 comprises 16 residues. Germline V lookup: CDR1 SGHAT, CDR2 FQNNGV. The CDR3 region is CASSLYRDFSTGELFF. The CDR3 DNA is TGTGCCAGCAGCTTGTACCGGGACTTCAGCACCGGGGAGCTGTTTTTT.

The J gene is TRBJ2-7, the V gene TRBV30; 8 nucleotides match TRBD1. CDR3 length: 14 amino acids. The germline V gene encodes CDR1 GTSNPN and CDR2 SVGIG (reference sequence). The J segment lost 5 bases and the V segment lost 3 bases, leaving 9 bases of the junction unmatched. CDR3 sequence (DNA): TGTGCCTGGAGCGCCAGGGGGCGACTGGACGAGCAGTACTTC. The encoded protein is CAWSARGRLDEQYF.

The chain has TRBV12-5 and TRBJ2-7; D possibly corresponds to TRBD1 (6 bases). Per germline, CDR1 LGHNT and CDR2 FRNRAP. V dropped 4 bases and J dropped 4 bases, with 8 bases sitting between them. The length of the CDR3 is 12 residues. CDR3 nucleotide sequence: TGTGCTAGTGGTTACAGGGAGTACGAGCAGTACTTC. It codes for CASGYREYEQYF.

The chain uses TRBV6-1 and TRBJ1-2; D uncertain. The germline gives CDR1 MNHNS, CDR2 SASEGT. This CDR3 has 15 amino acids. V was clipped by 7 bases and J by 5 bases, with 20 bases between them. This CDR3 reads CASTLPFLQEYGYTF. In nucleotides, the CDR3 is TGTGCCAGCACACTTCCATTCCTCCAGGAGTATGGCTACACCTTC.